This TCR beta chain was recovered during a study of blood T cell repertoires in COVID-19. Germline values: CDR1 MNHEY, CDR2 SVGAGI. After removal of 4 bases from V and 3 bases from J, the junction contained 3 bases not matched to a gene. This CDR3 has 14 residues. Using immunoSEQ multiplex PCR, the repertoire was profiled, and TCRdb retains in-frame clones only, with some absent. The sample lists roughly 85,000 clones; more than 80% were seen once. The rearrangement uses TRBV6-5 and TRBJ1-5, with 7 bases that match TRBD1. The specimen was peripheral blood. The TCR was taken from a man aged 50 to 60 with active or convalescent COVID-19. The CDR3 loop reads CASSSGQFNQPQHF. The DNA of the CDR3 is TGTGCCAGCAGTTCGGGACAGTTCAATCAGCCCCAGCATTTT.